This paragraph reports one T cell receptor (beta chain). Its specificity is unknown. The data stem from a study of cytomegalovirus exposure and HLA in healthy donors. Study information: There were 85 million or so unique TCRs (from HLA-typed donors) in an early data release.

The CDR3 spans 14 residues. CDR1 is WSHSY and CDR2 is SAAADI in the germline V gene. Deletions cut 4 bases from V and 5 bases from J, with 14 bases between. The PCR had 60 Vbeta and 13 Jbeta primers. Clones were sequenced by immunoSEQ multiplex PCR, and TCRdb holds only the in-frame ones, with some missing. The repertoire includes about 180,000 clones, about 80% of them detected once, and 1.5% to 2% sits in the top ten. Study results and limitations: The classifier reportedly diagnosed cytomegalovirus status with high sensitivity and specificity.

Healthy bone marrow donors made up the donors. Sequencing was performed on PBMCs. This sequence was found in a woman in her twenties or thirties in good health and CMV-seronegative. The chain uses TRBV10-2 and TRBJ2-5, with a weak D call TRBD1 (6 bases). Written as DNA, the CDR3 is TGCGCCAGCAGTGCGATAGGGGGAAGGGAGACCCAGTACTTC. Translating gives CASSAIGGRETQYF.